This TCR beta chain is from a study of T cells expressing NK-cell markers. Whole-study results and caveats: Of CD8+ T cells, roughly 1.0-7.5% belonged to dominant NKG2C+ clonotypes in six donors. The CD3+CD56-NKG2C+ fraction of several donors was likewise dominated by these clonotypes.

Turning to this clonotype: Its specificity is unknown.

TCRdb re-called the 5' RACE reads and gives one entry per CDR3 protein, without DNA. Across over 350,000 distinct CDR3 sequences, the top ten clones capture about 11% of the sample. The origin of this receptor is a woman in her forties or fifties in good health. Sequencing was performed on blood T cells: a sorted CD56 or NKG2C T cell subset, CD4+ or CD8+ T cells, or bulk PBMC T cells (not recorded which).

CDR3 loop: CASSPGTPDTGELFF. The gene calls are TRBV27 and TRBJ2-2; TCRdb reports TRBD1, a call that lacks DNA to check it against. Germline V gene sequence: CDR1 MNHEY, CDR2 SMNVEV (reference sequence). CDR3 length equals 15 residues.